The next 2 T cell receptor beta chains were all read from a single sample in a study of T cells in Graves' hyperthyroidism and ophthalmopathy. RNA transcripts gave rise to amplified TCR beta CDR3 regions. HTBI primers were employed in a first-round RT-PCR of the TCR CDR3. TCRdb re-derived calls from the multiplex PCR reads in MiXCR, one entry per CDR3 protein. The sample holds 500,000 to 600,000 distinct CDR3 sequences, approximately 16% seen once. The sample was blood. These receptors all stem from a woman younger than 35 with Graves' hyperthyroidism.

This clonotype appeared many times. The chain has TRBV20-1 and TRBJ2-3; D might be TRBD1 or TRBD2, each matching 5 bases. V was clipped by 3 bases and J by 2 bases, with 12 bases between them. In germline, CDR1 is DFQATT, CDR2 SNEGSKA (reference sequence). This CDR3 is 14 amino acids long. For the CDR3, the DNA is TGCAGTGCTAGTGTGGGACCGAACACAGATACGCAGTATTTT. Its translation is CSASVGPNTDTQYF.

This CDR3 reads CASSTAPGQEISGNTIYF. The DNA for the CDR3 is TGTGCCAGCAGTACCGCTCCGGGACAGGAGATCTCTGGAAACACCATATATTTT. The chain carries TRBV5-8 and TRBJ1-3; TRBD1 agrees at 8 bases. Germline CDR1 and CDR2: SGHTS and YDEGEE. The CDR3 has 18 amino acids. V gave up 5 bases and J gave up 0 bases; unmatched junction bases: 13. The full variable domain, its missing parts supplied by reference TRBV5-8 and TRBJ1-3, is EAGVTQSPTHLIKTRGQQATLRCSPISGHTSVYWYQQALGLGLQFLLWYDEGEERNRGNFPPRFSGRQFPNYSSELNVNALELEDSALYLCASSTAPGQEISGNTIYFGEGSWLTVV.